The T cell receptor beta chain under discussion was sequenced for a study of stem cell transplantation in POMP-related autoinflammatory disease. Study-level information: Pre-transplant patients had naive-skewed CD4+ T cells and few CD8+ T cells.

PRAID featured immunodeficiency plus autoinflammation. The protocol was immunoSEQ multiplex PCR, while the TCRdb copy is restricted to in-frame clones and leaves out a portion. This table holds some 68,000 clones, approximately 91% found once. Study outcomes and limitations: A trend toward lower repertoire diversity and greater clonality appeared in every analyzed T-cell subset of PRAID patients.

The CDR3 extends over 15 amino acids. Germline V lookup: CDR1 LNHDA, CDR2 SQIVND (reference sequence). On this clone: Its antigen is not identified. One junction end disagrees with the germline gene, perhaps due to a read error.

This sequence joins TRBV19 and TRBJ1-2; D call uncertain. The source material was CD4+ T cells from PBMCs, sampled after stem cell transplantation. The source of this sequence is a human patient with POMP-related autoinflammation and immune dysregulation (PRAID). Some of the T cells might come from the graft donor. CDR3 DNA sequence: TGTGCCAGTAGTATTCGCGGACTCGGAAACTTTGGCTACACCTTC. Its translation: CASSIRGLGNFGYTF.